Sequencing of this TCR beta chain was carried out in a study of quantifying T cell responses using KT2 cells. Looking at the study overall: cDNA was made from DNase-treated RNA using alpha and beta constant primers. Under optimum conditions, T4 ligation efficiency was estimated at more than 8.5%. Study observations and caveats: Counts of KT2 alpha and beta sequences rose linearly with the number of KT2 cells added.

This clonotype has just a few counts. The antigen is undetermined. This CDR3 has 13 residues. The germline V and J ends were trimmed by 2 bases and 6 bases, with 11 bases remaining between them. Germline V CDR1 and CDR2: GTSNPN, SVGIG (reference sequence). The cDNA 3' end received a ligated oligonucleotide with a UMI. An equimolar mix of RC1.1 and RC1.2 primed the beta chain across TRBC1 and TRBC2. TCRdb used MiXCR to reprocess the UMI-ligation and nested PCR reads, holding one entry per CDR3 protein. Here the sample spans some 43,000 distinct CDR3 sequences, over 15% being singletons. The sample is PBMC spiked with counted cells of clone KT2. A range of KT2-to-PBMC ratios was made using fixed PBMC numbers.

J is TRBJ1-5 and V is TRBV30; D perhaps matches TRBD1 (6 bases). This sequence was found in a human donor. Sequenced sample: PBMCs spiked with cells of the T cell clone KT2. In DNA form, the CDR3 reads TGTGCCTGGAGTCAAACAGGGCTTCAGCCCCAGCATTTT. Translation: CAWSQTGLQPQHF.